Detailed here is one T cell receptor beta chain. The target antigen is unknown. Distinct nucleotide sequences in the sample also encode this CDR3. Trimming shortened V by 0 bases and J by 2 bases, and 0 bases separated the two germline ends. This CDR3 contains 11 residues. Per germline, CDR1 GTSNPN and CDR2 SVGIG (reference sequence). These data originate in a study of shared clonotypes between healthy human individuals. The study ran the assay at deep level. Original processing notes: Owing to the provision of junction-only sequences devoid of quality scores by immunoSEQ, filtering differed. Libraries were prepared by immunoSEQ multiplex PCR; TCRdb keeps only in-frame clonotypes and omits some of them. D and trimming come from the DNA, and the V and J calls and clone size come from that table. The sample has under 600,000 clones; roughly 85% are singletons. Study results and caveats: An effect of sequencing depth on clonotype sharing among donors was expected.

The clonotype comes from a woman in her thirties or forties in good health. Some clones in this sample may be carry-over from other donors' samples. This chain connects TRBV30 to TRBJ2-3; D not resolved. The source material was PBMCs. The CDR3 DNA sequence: TGTGCCTGGAGTGTCACAGATACGCAGTATTTT. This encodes CAWSVTDTQYF.